This TCR beta chain appears in the sequencing data of a study of shared clonotypes between healthy human individuals. Trimming at V came to 2 bases and at J to 4 bases, leaving 2 bases not matched to a gene. The CDR3 sequence is 14 residues long. Germline V lookup: CDR1 SGHRS, CDR2 YFSETQ. General study results and limits: Among a few donors, 4.5% to 5.5% of naive CD4 clonotypes were found in common. An effect of sequencing depth on clonotype sharing among donors was expected.

The donors were adults (healthy and HIV-negative) with no recent acute infections or vaccinations. Generated by immunoSEQ multiplex PCR, the TCRdb table keeps only in-frame clones and is missing some. The sample has 650,000 to 750,000 clones; approximately 75% are singletons. To note about this clone: Its matching antigen is unknown. Within the sample, other DNA sequences also encode this same CDR3.

The TCR was taken from a woman in her thirties in good health. The sample comprised memory CD4+ T cells sorted from blood. Noted subset: CD45RA-negative fraction. The J gene is TRBJ1-3, the V gene TRBV5-1; TRBD1 matches 8 bases. This CDR3 is CASSFGTGGNTIYF. CDR3 nucleotide sequence: TGCGCCAGCAGCTTTGGGACAGGCGGAAACACCATATATTTT.